This TCR beta chain is from a study of T-cell reconstitution after alpha-beta-depleted transplantation in children. Unique molecular identifiers were incorporated during preparation of the TCRbeta library. TCRdb recomputed calls from the PCR reads with MiXCR, one row per CDR3 protein. The sample has some 500,000 distinct CDR3 sequences, around 16% seen once. Germline CDR1 reads LGHNA; CDR2 reads YNFKEQ. V lost 0 bases and J lost 3, with 12 bases in between. This CDR3 spans 15 amino acids. This clonotype was recorded a few times. The source was PBMCs from the stem cell graft donor, collected from the stem cell graft. This chain joins TRBV4-2 and TRBJ2-7; D may be TRBD2 (6 bases). This clonotype originated in a human donor who donated a stem cell graft to a child with acute lymphoblastic leukemia. As DNA, the CDR3 is TGTGCCAGCAGCCAAGATCTGGGAGGTGGCTACGAGCAGTACTTC. Translating gives CASSQDLGGGYEQYF.